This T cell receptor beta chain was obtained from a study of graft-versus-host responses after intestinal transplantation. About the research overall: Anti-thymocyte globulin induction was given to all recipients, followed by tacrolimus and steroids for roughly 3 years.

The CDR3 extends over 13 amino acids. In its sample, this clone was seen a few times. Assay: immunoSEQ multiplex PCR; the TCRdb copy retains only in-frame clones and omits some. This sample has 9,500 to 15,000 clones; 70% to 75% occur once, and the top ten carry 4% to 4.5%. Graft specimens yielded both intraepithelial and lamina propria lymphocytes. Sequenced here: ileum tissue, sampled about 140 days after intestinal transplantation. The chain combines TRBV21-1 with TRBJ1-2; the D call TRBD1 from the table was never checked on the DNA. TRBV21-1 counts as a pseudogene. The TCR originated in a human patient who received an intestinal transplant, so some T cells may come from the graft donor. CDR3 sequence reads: CASSKAFSYGYTF. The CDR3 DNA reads TGTGCCAGCAGCAAGGCATTCAGCTATGGCTACACCTTC.